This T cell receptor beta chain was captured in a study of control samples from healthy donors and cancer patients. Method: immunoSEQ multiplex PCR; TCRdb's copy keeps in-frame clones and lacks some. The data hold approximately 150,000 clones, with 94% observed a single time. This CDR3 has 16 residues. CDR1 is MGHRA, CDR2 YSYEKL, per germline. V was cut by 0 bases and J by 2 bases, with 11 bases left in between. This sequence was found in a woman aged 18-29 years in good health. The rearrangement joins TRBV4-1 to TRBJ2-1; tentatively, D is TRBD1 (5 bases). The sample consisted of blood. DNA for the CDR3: TGCGCCAGCAGCCAAGAGAATAGGGGTACCTACAATGAGCAGTTCTTC. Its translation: CASSQENRGTYNEQFF.